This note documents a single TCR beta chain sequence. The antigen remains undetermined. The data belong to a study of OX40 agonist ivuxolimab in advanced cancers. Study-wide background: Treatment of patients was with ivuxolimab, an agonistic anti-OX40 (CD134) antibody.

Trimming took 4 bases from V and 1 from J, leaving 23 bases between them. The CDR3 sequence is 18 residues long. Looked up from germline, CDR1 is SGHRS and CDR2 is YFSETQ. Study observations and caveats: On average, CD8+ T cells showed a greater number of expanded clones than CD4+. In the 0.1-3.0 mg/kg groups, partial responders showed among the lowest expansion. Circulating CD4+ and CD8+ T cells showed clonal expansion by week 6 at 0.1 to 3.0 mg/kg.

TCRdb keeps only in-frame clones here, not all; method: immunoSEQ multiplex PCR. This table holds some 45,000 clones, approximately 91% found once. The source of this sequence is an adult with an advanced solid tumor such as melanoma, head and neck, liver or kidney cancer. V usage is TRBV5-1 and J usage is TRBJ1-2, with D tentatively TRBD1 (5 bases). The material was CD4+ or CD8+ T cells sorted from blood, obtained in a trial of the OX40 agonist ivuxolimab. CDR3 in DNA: TGCGCCAGCAGCGCCGAACCTATCGACAGTTCACTTAACTATGGCTACACCTTC. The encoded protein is CASSAEPIDSSLNYGYTF.